This TCR beta chain was sequenced during a study of Ad26.COV2.S vaccination and SARS-CoV-2 variants. Trimming shortened V by 0 bases and J by 5 bases, and 5 bases separated the two germline ends. This CDR3 is 13 amino acids long. In germline, CDR1 is SEHNR, CDR2 FQNEAQ (reference sequence). This table comes from immunoSEQ multiplex PCR, and its TCRdb copy is limited to in-frame clones, with some not included. The data contain about 220,000 clones, over 75% of them seen just once; the ten biggest clones take up about 10%. Indicated treatment: 19 received Ad26.COV2.S at low or high dose, single or two shots; roughly 5 received placebo; per-sample allocation not given. Day 63 after the first injection of vaccine or placebo was the sampling time. In its sample, this clone was seen a few times. The same CDR3 arises from other DNA sequences in this sample as well.

The sample consisted of peripheral blood, taken in a trial of Ad26.COV2.S vaccine versus placebo. The rearrangement uses TRBV7-9 and TRBJ1-5; possibly TRBD1 for D (5 bases). This TCR derives from a person aged 18-65 years who received the Ad26.COV2.S COVID-19 vaccine or a placebo. The CDR3 loop is CASSLAGDQPQHF. DNA for the CDR3: TGTGCCAGCAGCTTAGCGGGGGATCAGCCCCAGCATTTT.